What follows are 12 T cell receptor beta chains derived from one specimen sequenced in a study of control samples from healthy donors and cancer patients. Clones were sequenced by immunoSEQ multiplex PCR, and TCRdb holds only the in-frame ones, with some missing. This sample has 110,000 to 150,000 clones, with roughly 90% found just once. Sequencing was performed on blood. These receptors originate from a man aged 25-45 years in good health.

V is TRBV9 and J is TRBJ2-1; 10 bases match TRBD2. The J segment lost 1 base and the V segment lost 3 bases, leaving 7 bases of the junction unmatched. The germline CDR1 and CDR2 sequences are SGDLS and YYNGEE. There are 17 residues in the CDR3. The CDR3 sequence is CASSATTSGESYNEQFF. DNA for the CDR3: TGTGCCAGCAGCGCCACCACTAGCGGGGAATCCTACAATGAGCAGTTCTTC.

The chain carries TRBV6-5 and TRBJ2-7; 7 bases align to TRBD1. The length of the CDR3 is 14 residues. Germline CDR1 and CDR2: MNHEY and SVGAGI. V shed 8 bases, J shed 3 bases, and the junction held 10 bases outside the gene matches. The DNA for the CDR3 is TGTGCCAGCGAACCAGGGGGAGACCACTACGAGCAGTACTTC. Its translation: CASEPGGDHYEQYF.

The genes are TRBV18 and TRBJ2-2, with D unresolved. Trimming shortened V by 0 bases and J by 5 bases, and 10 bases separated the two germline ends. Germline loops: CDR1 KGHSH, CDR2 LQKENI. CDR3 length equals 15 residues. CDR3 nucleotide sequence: TGTGCCAGCTCACCACCTATACCCGGAACCGGGGAGCTGTTTTTT. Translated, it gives CASSPPIPGTGELFF. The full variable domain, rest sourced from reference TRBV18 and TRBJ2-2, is NAGVMQNPRHLVRRRGQEARLRCSPMKGHSHVYWYRQLPEEGLKFMVYLQKENIIDESGMPKERFSAEFPKEGPSILRIQQVVRGDSAAYFCASSPPIPGTGELFFGEGSRLTVL.

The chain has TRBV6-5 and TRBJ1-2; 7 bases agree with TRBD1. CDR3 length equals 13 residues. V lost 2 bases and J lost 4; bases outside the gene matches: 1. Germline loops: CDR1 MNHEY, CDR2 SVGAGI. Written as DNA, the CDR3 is TGTGCCAGCAGTTACGCAGGGGGCTATGGCTACACCTTC. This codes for CASSYAGGYGYTF.

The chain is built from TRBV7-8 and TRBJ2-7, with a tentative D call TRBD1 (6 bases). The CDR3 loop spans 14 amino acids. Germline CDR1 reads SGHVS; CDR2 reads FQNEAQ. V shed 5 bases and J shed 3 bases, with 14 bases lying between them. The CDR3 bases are TGTGCCAGCAGCCCAAGGGAAGGGGGCTACGAGCAGTACTTC. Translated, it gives CASSPREGGYEQYF.

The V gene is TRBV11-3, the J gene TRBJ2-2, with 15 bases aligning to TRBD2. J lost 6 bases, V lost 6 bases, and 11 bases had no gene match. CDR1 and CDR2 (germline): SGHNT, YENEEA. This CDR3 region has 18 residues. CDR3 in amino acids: CASSRSGTSGRRSGELFF. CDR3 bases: TGTGCCAGCAGTCGATCCGGGACTAGCGGGAGGCGTTCCGGGGAGCTGTTTTTT.

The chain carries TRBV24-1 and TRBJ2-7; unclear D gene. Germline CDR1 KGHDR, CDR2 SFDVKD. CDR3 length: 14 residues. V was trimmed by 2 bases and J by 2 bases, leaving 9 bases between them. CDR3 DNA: TGTGCCACCAGTGATTCCCCCAGAGCCTACGAGCAGTACTTC. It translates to CATSDSPRAYEQYF.

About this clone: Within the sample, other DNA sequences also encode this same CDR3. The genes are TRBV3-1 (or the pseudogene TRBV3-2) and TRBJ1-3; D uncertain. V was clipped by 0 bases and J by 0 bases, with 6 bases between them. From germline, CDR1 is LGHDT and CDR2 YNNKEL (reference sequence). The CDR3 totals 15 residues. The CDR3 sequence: CASSQDLGSGNTIYF. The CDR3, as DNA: TGTGCCAGCAGCCAAGACCTTGGCTCTGGAAACACCATATATTTT.

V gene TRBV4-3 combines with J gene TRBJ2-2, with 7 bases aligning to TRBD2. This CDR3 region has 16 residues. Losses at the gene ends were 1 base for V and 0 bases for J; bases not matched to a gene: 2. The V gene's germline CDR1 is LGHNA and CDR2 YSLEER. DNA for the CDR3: TGCGCCAGCAGCCAAGTAGCGGGTCCGAACACCGGGGAGCTGTTTTTT. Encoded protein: CASSQVAGPNTGELFF.

The CDR3 loop is CASSYSMNTEAFF. CDR3 nucleotides: TGTGCCAGCAGTTACTCAATGAACACTGAAGCTTTCTTT. The chain links TRBV6-2 or TRBV6-3 to TRBJ1-1; D call uncertain. The germline V gene encodes CDR1 MNHEY and CDR2 SVGEGT. With 0 bases removed from V and 0 bases from J, the gap between germline ends came to 2 bases. The CDR3 is made up of 13 amino acids.

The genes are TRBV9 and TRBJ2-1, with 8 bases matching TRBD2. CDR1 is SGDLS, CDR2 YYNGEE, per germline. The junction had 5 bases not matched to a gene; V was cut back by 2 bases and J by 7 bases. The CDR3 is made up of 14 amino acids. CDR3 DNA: TGTGCCAGCAGCGTTGGGGGACTAGTGAATGAGCAGTTCTTC. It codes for CASSVGGLVNEQFF.

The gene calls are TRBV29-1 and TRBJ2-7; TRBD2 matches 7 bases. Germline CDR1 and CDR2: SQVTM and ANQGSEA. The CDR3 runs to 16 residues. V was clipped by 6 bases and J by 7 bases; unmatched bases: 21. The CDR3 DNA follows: TGCAGCGTCGGGGGGACTAAAGTTAGTCGGATGGAAGAGCAGTACTTC. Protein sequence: CSVGGTKVSRMEEQYF.